Below, 20 T cell receptor beta chains from the same sample are listed, as sequenced in a study of control samples from healthy donors and cancer patients. Sequenced by immunoSEQ multiplex PCR; TCRdb stores in-frame clones only, minus some. The repertoire has tens of thousands of clones, around 90% of them found once; the top ten carry roughly 6%. Sample: PBMCs. These receptors all stem from a man aged 60-69 years with colorectal cancer.

The table lists this clone with a few counts. CDR3 DNA sequence: TGTGCCAGCAGCGGGGGACTAGCCCAAGAGACCCAGTACTTC. Its translation: CASSGGLAQETQYF. The genes are TRBV5-4 and TRBJ2-5; 9 positions agree with TRBD2. J was trimmed by 1 base and V by 4 bases; bases with no gene match: 2. Per the germline V gene, CDR1 is SGHNT and CDR2 is YYREEE (reference sequence). The CDR3 covers 14 residues.

The rearrangement links TRBV9 to TRBJ2-2, with D possibly matching TRBD2 (6 bases). V was pared by 0 bases and J by 1 base, with 10 bases between. This CDR3 has 16 amino acids. The V gene's germline CDR1 is SGDLS and CDR2 YYNGEE. Here the CDR3 reads CASSVGDGRNTGELFF. The CDR3 DNA reads as TGTGCCAGCAGCGTAGGGGACGGGAGGAACACCGGGGAGCTGTTTTTT.

Turning to this clone: Other DNA sequences in this sample translate to the same CDR3. The rearrangement joins TRBV6-5 to TRBJ2-3, with D possibly being TRBD1 or TRBD2 (5 bases each). The ends were cut back, 6 bases at V and 0 bases at J, with 7 bases in the middle. Germline lookup yields CDR1 MNHEY and CDR2 SVGAGI. This CDR3 contains 13 residues. CDR3 in DNA: TGTGCCAGCAGGGGACCTAGCACAGATACGCAGTATTTT. Amino acid sequence: CASRGPSTDTQYF.

The J gene is TRBJ2-2, the V gene TRBV3-1 (or the pseudogene TRBV3-2), with 8 bases aligning to TRBD1. This CDR3 spans 14 amino acids. From germline, CDR1 is LGHDT and CDR2 YNNKEL (reference sequence). V lost 9 bases, J lost 8 bases, and 11 bases stayed unmatched. The CDR3 here is CASEDRVSFGELFF. In DNA, the CDR3 is TGTGCCAGTGAGGACAGGGTCTCATTTGGGGAGCTGTTTTTT.

The rearrangement uses TRBV7-9 and TRBJ2-2; 13 positions agree with TRBD2. This CDR3 region has 17 residues. Germline-derived CDR1 and CDR2 are SEHNR and FQNEAQ (reference sequence). Trimming cost V 5 bases and J 4 bases; bases outside gene matches: 7. CDR3 amino acids: CASSPGLAGASTGELFF. The CDR3 DNA reads as TGTGCCAGCAGCCCCGGACTAGCGGGGGCCAGCACCGGGGAGCTGTTTTTT. The full variable domain, its missing parts supplied by reference TRBV7-9 and TRBJ2-2, is DTGVSQNPRHKITKRGQNVTFRCDPISEHNRLYWYRQTLGQGPEFLTYFQNEAQLEKSRLLSDRFSAERPKGSFSTLEIQRTEQGDSAMYLCASSPGLAGASTGELFFGEGSRLTVL.

The chain recombines TRBV4-2 with TRBJ2-7, with no clear D. Trimming stripped 0 bases from V and 2 bases from J, with 8 bases between. This CDR3 contains 14 residues. In germline, CDR1 is LGHNA, CDR2 YNFKEQ. CDR3 in amino acids: CASSQDKGTYEQYF. CDR3 DNA: TGTGCCAGCAGCCAAGATAAAGGGACCTACGAGCAGTACTTC.

This chain connects TRBV9 to TRBJ1-3; perhaps TRBD1 as D (6 bases). The germline V gene encodes CDR1 SGDLS and CDR2 YYNGEE. This CDR3 has 15 amino acids. The germline V and J ends were trimmed by 0 bases and 0 bases, with 7 bases remaining between them. The DNA for the CDR3 is TGTGCCAGCAGCGTAGGACAGGTCTCTGGAAACACCATATATTTT. It specifies CASSVGQVSGNTIYF.

Regarding this clone: The germline gene is not matched at one end of the junction; a read error may be the cause. V gene TRBV3-1 (or the pseudogene TRBV3-2) combines with J gene TRBJ2-1, with 8 bases matching TRBD2. Germline values: CDR1 LGHDT, CDR2 YNNKEL (reference sequence). The CDR3 covers 16 residues. The CDR3, as DNA: TGTGCCAGCACCCAAGCCGGGACTAGTTCTCTAAATGAGCAGTTCTTC. Translated, it gives CASTQAGTSSLNEQFF.

J is TRBJ1-4 and V is TRBV24-1, with TRBD1 matching over 11 bases. CDR1 is KGHDR, CDR2 SFDVKD, per germline. V lost 5 bases to trimming and J lost 2 bases; unmatched junction nucleotides: 3. This CDR3 comprises 16 residues. CDR3 protein: CATSAGTGGTNEKLFF. CDR3 bases: TGTGCCACCAGTGCCGGGACAGGGGGGACTAATGAAAAACTGTTTTTT.

This chain uses TRBV6-5 with TRBJ1-1, with 8 nucleotides matching TRBD1. This CDR3 region has 14 residues. CDR1 is MNHEY, CDR2 SVGAGI, per germline. V lost 4 bases and J lost 4; bases outside the gene matches: 5. In nucleotides, the CDR3 is TGTGCCAGCAGTTTCCATACAGGGGGCACTGAAGCTTTCTTT. It encodes CASSFHTGGTEAFF.

V and J are TRBV30 and TRBJ2-3; D assignment may be TRBD1 or TRBD2 (6 bases each). Trimming left V 6 bases short and J 1 base short, with 8 bases between. Germline loops: CDR1 GTSNPN, CDR2 SVGIG (reference sequence). The CDR3 is 12 amino acids. CDR3 bases: TGTGCCTGTGGGGGGCGCACAGATACGCAGTATTTT. This sequence encodes CACGGRTDTQYF.

The chain carries TRBV6-6 and TRBJ2-1, with 8 bases that match TRBD2. The CDR3 totals 14 residues. V dropped 5 bases and J dropped 3; count of bases not matched to a gene: 3. Germline CDR1 reads MNHNY; CDR2 reads SVGAGI (reference sequence). CDR3 sequence (DNA): TGTGCCAGCAGTCCCGGGGGGGTCTACAATGAGCAGTTCTTC. This gives the protein CASSPGGVYNEQFF.

The rearrangement links TRBV5-1 to TRBJ2-1; TRBD1 matches 8 bases. J lost 4 bases, V lost 2 bases, and 5 bases had no gene match. The CDR3 covers 15 residues. Per germline, CDR1 SGHRS and CDR2 YFSETQ. The DNA for the CDR3 is TGCGCCAGCAGCTTATCAGGGGGCACGTACAATGAGCAGTTCTTC. Protein product: CASSLSGGTYNEQFF.

J is TRBJ1-4 and V is TRBV10-3, with D maybe TRBD1 (5 bases). Trimming cost V 6 bases and J 8 bases, with 10 bases left between them. CDR3 size: 12 residues. Germline CDR1 is ENHRY and CDR2 is SYGVKD. The CDR3: CAISRDGEKLFF. The DNA of the CDR3 is TGTGCCATCAGCCGGGACGGAGAAAAACTGTTTTTT.

This rearrangement joins TRBV19 to TRBJ1-1, with TRBD1 matching 9 bases. Germline loops: CDR1 LNHDA, CDR2 SQIVND (reference sequence). The CDR3 totals 16 residues. V shed 3 bases and J 3 bases; nucleotides not matched to a gene: 8. CDR3 loop: CASSIYRDRADTEAFF. Written as DNA, the CDR3 is TGTGCCAGTAGTATTTATCGGGACAGGGCGGACACTGAAGCTTTCTTT.

V is TRBV10-3 and J is TRBJ2-7; D call uncertain. This CDR3 comprises 11 residues. CDR1 and CDR2 (germline): ENHRY, SYGVKD. V was pared by 4 bases and J by 0 bases, with 1 base between. DNA for the CDR3: TGTGCCATCAGTGGCTCCTACGAGCAGTACTTC. It encodes CAISGSYEQYF.

Here the CDR3 reads CASSQPPGTPTDTQYF. CDR3 nucleotides: TGTGCCAGCAGTCAGCCCCCGGGGACGCCAACAGATACGCAGTATTTT. V and J are TRBV6-2 or TRBV6-3 and TRBJ2-3; D may correspond to TRBD1 or TRBD2 (5 bases each). The V and J ends lost 5 bases and 3 bases respectively, with 18 bases between them. The CDR3 contains 16 residues. Germline V gene data show CDR1 as MNHEY and CDR2 as SVGEGT.

The chain links TRBV7-8 to TRBJ1-2; no clear D. Between the trimmed V and J ends, which lost 1 base and 6 bases, there was a span of 18 bases. Germline V CDR1 and CDR2: SGHVS, FQNEAQ. This CDR3 has 16 amino acids. CDR3 region: CASSLVRTPSLHGYTF. The CDR3 nucleotides read TGTGCCAGCAGCTTAGTACGGACCCCCTCCCTTCATGGCTACACCTTC.

V and J are TRBV27 and TRBJ2-2; perhaps TRBD1 as D (6 bases). V lost 5 bases, J lost 6 bases, and 13 bases lay in between. The CDR3 extends over 14 amino acids. Germline V gives CDR1 MNHEY, CDR2 SMNVEV (reference sequence). CDR3 bases: TGTGCCAGCAGTCCGCGGACAGAAGCCGGGGAGCTGTTTTTT. Its protein product is CASSPRTEAGELFF.

The V call is TRBV7-9, the J call TRBJ2-5; TRBD1 matches 8 bases. The CDR3 runs 15 residues. With V trimmed by 3 bases and J by 4 bases, 7 bases remained unmatched. Germline V gene sequence: CDR1 SEHNR, CDR2 FQNEAQ (reference sequence). CDR3 DNA sequence: TGTGCCAGCAGCTTCCAGACAGGGGTGGGAGAGACCCAGTACTTC. This translates into CASSFQTGVGETQYF.